These 26 T cell receptor beta chains came from one sample sequenced in a study of identical twins. TCRdb reanalysed the 5' RACE reads using MiXCR and keeps one entry per CDR3 protein. The sample has hundreds of thousands of distinct CDR3 sequences, roughly 9% seen once. This sample also belongs to another study, concerning yellow fever vaccine responses in identical twins.

Sequencing was performed on CD8+ T cells sorted from blood. Receptors originate from a woman under 30 in good health.

This clonotype was recorded at least ten times. The chain recombines TRBV7-6 with TRBJ2-1; 9 bases are a match to TRBD2. The CDR3 has 15 residues. With 6 bases clipped from V and 8 bases from J, the junction kept 11 bases outside the gene matches. Germline CDR1 and CDR2: SGHVS and FNYEAQ. The CDR3 coding sequence is TGTGCCAGCAGTTACTCAGGCGGGGGGGCCCATGAGCAGTTCTTC. Its protein product is CASSYSGGGAHEQFF. The full variable domain, in which reference TRBV7-6 and TRBJ2-1 provide the parts outside the CDR3, is GAGVSQSPRYKVTKRGQDVALRCDPISGHVSLYWYRQALGQGPEFLTYFNYEAQQDKSGLPNDRFSAERPEGSISTLTIQRTEQRDSAMYRCASSYSGGGAHEQFFGPGTRLTVL.

Only a few counts were recorded for this clonotype. The chain employs TRBV12-3 or TRBV12-4 and TRBJ2-3; 7 bases fit TRBD1. The CDR3 spans 15 residues. V lost 4 bases, J lost 2 bases, and 6 bases stayed unmatched. The CDR3 sequence: CASSSPGQITDTQYF. The CDR3 bases are TGTGCCAGCAGTTCCCCGGGACAGATCACAGATACGCAGTATTTT.

This clonotype was counted only a few times. The V call is TRBV2, the J call TRBJ2-3; 8 bases map to TRBD2. Germline V gene data show CDR1 as SNHLY and CDR2 as FYNNEI. The CDR3 is made up of 16 amino acids. V lost 7 bases to trimming and J lost 6 bases; unmatched junction nucleotides: 15. The CDR3 sequence is CASNPSSNRGGDTQYF. The CDR3 DNA reads as TGTGCCAGCAACCCCTCTTCGAACCGGGGGGGCGATACGCAGTATTTT.

V usage is TRBV7-9 and J usage is TRBJ2-2; the D is unclear. V lost 2 bases to trimming and J lost 7 bases, with 8 bases between them. The CDR3 is made up of 13 amino acids. Germline V gene sequence: CDR1 SEHNR, CDR2 FQNEAQ (reference sequence). The CDR3 coding sequence is TGTGCCAGCAGCTTAAATGGGAACGGGGAGCTGTTTTTT. Translated, it gives CASSLNGNGELFF.

This clonotype was seen many times. V gene TRBV7-8 combines with J gene TRBJ1-6; 9 bases align to TRBD1. From germline, CDR1 is SGHVS and CDR2 FQNEAQ. The V and J ends lost 4 bases and 7 bases, in that order; junction bases with no gene match: 5. The CDR3 has 15 residues. The CDR3 loop is CASSSRDRENSPLHF. CDR3 bases: TGTGCCAGCAGCTCAAGGGACAGGGAGAATTCACCCCTCCACTTT.

This clonotype was seen many times. The rearrangement links TRBV7-2 to TRBJ2-2, with 9 bases fitting TRBD2. Germline V gives CDR1 SGHTA, CDR2 FQGNSA. There are 16 residues in the CDR3. V lost 10 bases and J lost 5; bases outside the gene matches: 14. The CDR3 is CATRRVAGGRTGELFF. In nucleotides, the CDR3 is TGTGCCACCCGGCGGGTGGCGGGAGGGCGTACCGGGGAGCTGTTTTTT. Combining the CDR3 with reference TRBV7-2 and TRBJ2-2 gives the whole variable domain GAGVSQSPSNKVTEKGKDVELRCDPISGHTALYWYRQSLGQGLEFLIYFQGNSAPDKSGLPSDRFSAERTGGSVSTLTIQRTQQEDSAVYLCATRRVAGGRTGELFFGEGSRLTVL.

This clonotype was counted a few times. The chain combines TRBV5-1 with TRBJ1-1; D is possibly TRBD1 (6 bases). CDR3 length equals 12 residues. V lost 0 bases and J lost 7, with 7 bases in between. CDR1 and CDR2 from the germline V gene are SGHRS and YFSETQ. In DNA form, the CDR3 reads TGCGCCAGCAGCTTGGAGGGGGTTGAAGCTTTCTTT. Translating gives CASSLEGVEAFF.

This clonotype appeared a few times. The genes are TRBV3-1 and TRBJ2-5; D not resolved. Germline values: CDR1 LGHDT, CDR2 YNNKEL (reference sequence). V lost 4 bases and J lost 3, with 12 bases in between. The CDR3 is 14 residues long. The DNA for the CDR3 is TGTGCCAGCAGCCCAATAACAATTGAAGAGACCCAGTACTTC. Translated: CASSPITIEETQYF.

The rearrangement links TRBV7-2 to TRBJ2-1, with 8 bases identical to TRBD2. There are 15 residues in the CDR3. With V trimmed by 5 bases and J by 10 bases, 13 bases remained unmatched. Germline V gene sequence: CDR1 SGHTA, CDR2 FQGNSA. The CDR3 sequence: CASSLNTGTSWEQFF. The CDR3 nucleotides are TGTGCCAGCAGCCTCAATACCGGGACTAGTTGGGAGCAGTTCTTC.

This clonotype has at least ten counts. The chain employs TRBV4-1 and TRBJ2-4; TRBD1 matches at 7 bases. This CDR3 is built from 16 residues. Germline-derived CDR1 and CDR2 are MGHRA and YSYEKL. Trimming at V came to 3 bases and at J to 4 bases, leaving 9 bases not matched to a gene. Written as DNA, the CDR3 is TGCGCCAGCAGCCATTACACGGGACAGTCAAAAAACATTCAGTACTTC. This codes for CASSHYTGQSKNIQYF.

This clonotype was counted at least ten times. CDR3 residues: CASSARGSTDTQYF. CDR3 DNA sequence: TGTGCCAGCAGTGCGCGGGGCAGCACAGATACGCAGTATTTT. The chain employs TRBV6-4 and TRBJ2-3; possibly TRBD2 for D (6 bases). This CDR3 spans 14 amino acids. V lost 4 bases, J lost 0 bases, and 8 bases lay in between. Germline CDR1 and CDR2: MRHNA and SNTAGT.

This clonotype showed up just a few times. This chain links TRBV10-1 with TRBJ2-7; D is unclear. CDR3 length: 14 residues. Germline lookup yields CDR1 WNHNN and CDR2 SYGVQD (reference sequence). V lost 0 bases and J lost 2, with 8 bases in between. This CDR3 is CASSESLQPYEQYF. The CDR3 bases are TGCGCCAGCAGTGAGTCGTTGCAGCCCTACGAGCAGTACTTC.

This clonotype was seen many times. The rearrangement uses TRBV4-3 and TRBJ2-7; 12 bases are shared with TRBD2. From germline, CDR1 is LGHNA and CDR2 YSLEER. The CDR3 consists of 15 residues. V shed 1 base and J 3 bases; nucleotides not matched to a gene: 1. The CDR3 DNA follows: TGCGCCAGCAGCCAAGGGACTAGCGGGATCTACGAGCAGTACTTC. It encodes CASSQGTSGIYEQYF.

This clonotype was seen a handful of times. This sequence joins TRBV9 and TRBJ2-7, with D perhaps TRBD2 (6 bases). The V and J ends lost 4 bases and 0 bases respectively, with 14 bases between them. The CDR3 is 15 amino acids. Germline V gene lookup returns CDR1 SGDLS and CDR2 YYNGEE. CDR3 DNA: TGTGCCAGCAGCCCCCGCGGGGCTAGCTCCTACGAGCAGTACTTC. Encoded protein: CASSPRGASSYEQYF. The entire variable domain, with the rest obtained from reference TRBV9 and TRBJ2-7, is as follows: DSGVTQTPKHLITATGQRVTLRCSPRSGDLSVYWYQQSLDQGLQFLIQYYNGEERAKGNILERFSAQQFPDLHSELNLSSLELGDSALYFCASSPRGASSYEQYFGPGTRLTVT.

Many counts were recorded for this clonotype. The rearrangement links TRBV4-1 to TRBJ1-5; 7 bases agree with TRBD1. This CDR3 has 15 residues. The J segment lost 5 bases and the V segment lost 4 bases, leaving 8 bases of the junction unmatched. Per germline, CDR1 MGHRA and CDR2 YSYEKL. CDR3 in DNA: TGCGCCAGCAGCCTACTGGACAGGATTGATCAGCCCCAGCATTTT. This gives the protein CASSLLDRIDQPQHF.

The gene calls are TRBV4-3 and TRBJ2-7; D possibly corresponds to TRBD2 (5 bases). The V gene lost 3 bases and the J gene lost 5 bases, with 11 bases spanning the gap. Per the germline V gene, CDR1 is LGHNA and CDR2 is YSLEER. CDR3 size: 13 residues. This chain's CDR3 is CASSHLLDNEQYF. DNA for the CDR3: TGCGCCAGCAGCCATCTACTAGATAACGAGCAGTACTTC.

V gene TRBV10-3 combines with J gene TRBJ2-2; TRBD2 agrees at 10 bases. The CDR3 has 14 residues. The V and J ends lost 7 bases and 4 bases, in that order; junction bases with no gene match: 3. In germline, CDR1 is ENHRY, CDR2 SYGVKD. The CDR3 is CAITPSGGTGELFF. In DNA, the CDR3 is TGTGCCATCACTCCTAGCGGGGGCACCGGGGAGCTGTTTTTT.

A few counts support this clonotype. V and J are TRBV29-1 and TRBJ2-7; D unresolved. CDR1 and CDR2 (germline): SQVTM, ANQGSEA. V was clipped by 5 bases and J by 5 bases, with 7 bases between them. This CDR3 has 10 residues. The CDR3 loop is CSVLDDEQYF. The CDR3 bases are TGCAGCGTTCTAGACGACGAGCAGTACTTC.

This clonotype was detected only a few times. The V call is TRBV30, the J call TRBJ2-3; D might be TRBD2 (6 bases). This CDR3 has 15 residues. The germline CDR1 and CDR2 sequences are GTSNPN and SVGIG (reference sequence). V was cut by 8 bases and J by 5 bases, with 23 bases left in between. CDR3 DNA: TGTGCCGGACATTGGGACGGGAGAAGCGGAGATACGCAGTATTTT. It is translated as CAGHWDGRSGDTQYF.

This clonotype was found many times. The chain links TRBV20-1 to TRBJ2-7; 7 nucleotides align to TRBD1. Trimming took 6 bases from V and 3 from J; bases not matched to a gene: 8. The germline gives CDR1 DFQATT, CDR2 SNEGSKA (reference sequence). The CDR3 is made up of 13 amino acids. The CDR3 reads CSARTGAGYEQYF. The CDR3 DNA sequence: TGCAGTGCCAGGACAGGTGCCGGCTACGAGCAGTACTTC.

This clonotype has ten or more counts. The chain couples TRBV7-9 to TRBJ2-7; TRBD1 aligns across 10 bases. There are 14 residues in the CDR3. Germline CDR1 and CDR2: SEHNR and FQNEAQ (reference sequence). Germline trimming cut 7 bases from V and 4 bases from J; bases unmatched to any gene: 7. CDR3 DNA sequence: TGTGCCAGCACCTTGGGACAGGGGAGGTACGAGCAGTACTTC. This sequence encodes CASTLGQGRYEQYF.

In this sample, this clonotype turned up many times. This chain uses TRBV29-1 with TRBJ2-1; D gene uncertain. This CDR3 is 13 amino acids long. The V end was cut by 4 bases, the J end by 5 bases, with 12 bases between. Germline V gene sequence: CDR1 SQVTM, CDR2 ANQGSEA. In nucleotides, the CDR3 is TGCAGCGTTGTGGGCCCGCCTCACAATGAGCAGTTCTTC. It translates to CSVVGPPHNEQFF.

J is TRBJ1-5 and V is TRBV7-8; D uncertain. With 1 base removed from V and 6 bases from J, the gap between germline ends came to 4 bases. CDR1 and CDR2 from the germline V gene are SGHVS and FQNEAQ. The CDR3 is 12 amino acids. This CDR3 reads CASSLDPQPQHF. CDR3 coding DNA: TGTGCCAGCAGCTTAGATCCTCAGCCCCAGCATTTT. Based on the CDR3 plus reference TRBV7-8 and TRBJ1-5, the full variable domain is GAGVSQSPRYKVAKRGQDVALRCDPISGHVSLFWYQQALGQGPEFLTYFQNEAQLDKSGLPSDRFFAERPEGSVSTLKIQRTQQEDSAVYLCASSLDPQPQHFGDGTRLSIL.

The rearrangement links TRBV11-3 to TRBJ2-7, with D unresolved. Germline V gene data show CDR1 as SGHNT and CDR2 as YENEEA. Trimming cost V 5 bases and J 4 bases, with 12 bases left between them. The CDR3 has 13 residues. Here the CDR3 DNA reads TGTGCCAGCAGCCAAGCCGTCGAGTACGAGCAGTACTTC. Translation: CASSQAVEYEQYF.

This clonotype was seen only a few times. The chain has TRBV4-1 and TRBJ2-3; the match to TRBD2 covers 8 bases. The CDR3 is 16 amino acids. The V segment lost 4 bases and the J segment 4 bases; nucleotides outside the gene matches: 10. Germline V gene data show CDR1 as MGHRA and CDR2 as YSYEKL. CDR3 DNA sequence: TGCGCCAGCAGCCCTGAATCGGGGGGGCGGGCAGATACGCAGTATTTT. Protein sequence: CASSPESGGRADTQYF.

This chain uses TRBV5-5 with TRBJ2-7; D might be TRBD1 or TRBD2, each matching 5 bases. This CDR3 comprises 14 residues. The germline gives CDR1 SGHKS, CDR2 YYEKEE (reference sequence). The germline V and J ends were trimmed by 0 bases and 2 bases, with 9 bases remaining between them. CDR3 bases: TGTGCCAGCAGCTTGGGAAGGGACGCCTACGAGCAGTACTTC. This sequence encodes CASSLGRDAYEQYF.